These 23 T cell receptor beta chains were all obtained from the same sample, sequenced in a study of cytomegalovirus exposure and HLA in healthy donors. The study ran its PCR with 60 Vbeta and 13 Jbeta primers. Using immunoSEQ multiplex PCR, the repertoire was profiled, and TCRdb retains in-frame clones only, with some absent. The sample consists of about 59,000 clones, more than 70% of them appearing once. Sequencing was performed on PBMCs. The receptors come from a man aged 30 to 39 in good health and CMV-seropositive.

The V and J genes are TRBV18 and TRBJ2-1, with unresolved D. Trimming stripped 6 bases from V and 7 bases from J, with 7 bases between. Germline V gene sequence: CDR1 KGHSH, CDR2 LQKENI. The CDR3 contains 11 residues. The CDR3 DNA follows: TGTGCCAGCTCCCCAGTAAATGAGCAGTTCTTC. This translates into CASSPVNEQFF.

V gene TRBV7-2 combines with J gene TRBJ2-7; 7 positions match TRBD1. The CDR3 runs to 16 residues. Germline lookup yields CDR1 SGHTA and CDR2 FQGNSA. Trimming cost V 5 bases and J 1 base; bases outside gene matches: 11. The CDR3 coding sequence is TGTGCCAGCAGCGTATCATCAGGGACAGCTTCCTACGAGCAGTACTTC. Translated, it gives CASSVSSGTASYEQYF.

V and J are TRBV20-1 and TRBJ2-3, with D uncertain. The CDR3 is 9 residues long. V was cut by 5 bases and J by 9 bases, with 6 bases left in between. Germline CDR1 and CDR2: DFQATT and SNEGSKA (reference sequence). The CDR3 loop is CSAVGTQYF. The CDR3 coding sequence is TGCAGTGCTGTCGGGACGCAGTATTTT.

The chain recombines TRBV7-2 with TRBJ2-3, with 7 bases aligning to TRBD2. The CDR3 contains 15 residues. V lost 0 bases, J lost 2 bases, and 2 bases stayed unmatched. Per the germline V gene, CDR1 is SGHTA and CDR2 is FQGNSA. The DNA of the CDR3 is TGTGCCAGCAGCTTAGCAGCGGGGTTCACAGATACGCAGTATTTT. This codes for CASSLAAGFTDTQYF.

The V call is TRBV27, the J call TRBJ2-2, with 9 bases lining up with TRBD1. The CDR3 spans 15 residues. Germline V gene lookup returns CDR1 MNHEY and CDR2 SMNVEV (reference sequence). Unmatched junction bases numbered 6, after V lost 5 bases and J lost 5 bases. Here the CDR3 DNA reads TGTGCCAGCAGTCCAGGGACAGGGAATACCGGGGAGCTGTTTTTT. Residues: CASSPGTGNTGELFF.

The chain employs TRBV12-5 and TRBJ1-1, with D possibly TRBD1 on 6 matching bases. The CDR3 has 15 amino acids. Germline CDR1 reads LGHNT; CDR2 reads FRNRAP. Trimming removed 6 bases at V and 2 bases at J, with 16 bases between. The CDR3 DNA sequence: TGTGCTAGTGGGGGTTACGGGACACTTAACACTGAAGCTTTCTTT. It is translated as CASGGYGTLNTEAFF.

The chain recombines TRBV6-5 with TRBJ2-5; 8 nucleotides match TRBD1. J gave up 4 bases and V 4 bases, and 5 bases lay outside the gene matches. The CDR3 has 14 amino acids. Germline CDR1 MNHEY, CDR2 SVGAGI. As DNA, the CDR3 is TGTGCCAGCAGTTCGGGACAGGTAGGAGAGACCCAGTACTTC. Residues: CASSSGQVGETQYF.

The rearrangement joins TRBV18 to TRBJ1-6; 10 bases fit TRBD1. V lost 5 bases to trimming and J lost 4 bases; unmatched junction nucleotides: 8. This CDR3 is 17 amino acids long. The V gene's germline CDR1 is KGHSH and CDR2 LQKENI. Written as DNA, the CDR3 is TGTGCCAGCTCAAGACAGGGGGCCCTTCCGTATAATTCACCCCTCCACTTT. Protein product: CASSRQGALPYNSPLHF.

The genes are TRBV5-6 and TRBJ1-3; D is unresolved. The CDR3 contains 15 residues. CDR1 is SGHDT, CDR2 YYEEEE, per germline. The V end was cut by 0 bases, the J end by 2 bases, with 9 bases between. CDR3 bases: TGTGCCAGCAGCTTGGGGGCCGGGGCTGGAAACACCATATATTTT. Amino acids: CASSLGAGAGNTIYF.

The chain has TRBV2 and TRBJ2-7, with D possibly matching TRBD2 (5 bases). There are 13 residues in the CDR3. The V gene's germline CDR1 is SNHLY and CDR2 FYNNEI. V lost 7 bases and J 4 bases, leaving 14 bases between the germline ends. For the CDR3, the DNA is TGTGCCAGCAATCGAGGGCTGGGTTACGAGCAGTACTTC. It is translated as CASNRGLGYEQYF.

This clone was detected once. As DNA, the CDR3 is TGTGCCAGCAGCTTATTAGGCGCCCTTGGCAGGTCGTGGGAGACCCAGTACTTC. As protein: CASSLLGALGRSWETQYF. J is TRBJ2-5 and V is TRBV11-2; D gene ambiguous. This CDR3 region has 18 residues. Trimming shortened V by 2 bases and J by 5 bases, and 24 bases separated the two germline ends. Germline lookup yields CDR1 SGHAT and CDR2 FQNNGV.

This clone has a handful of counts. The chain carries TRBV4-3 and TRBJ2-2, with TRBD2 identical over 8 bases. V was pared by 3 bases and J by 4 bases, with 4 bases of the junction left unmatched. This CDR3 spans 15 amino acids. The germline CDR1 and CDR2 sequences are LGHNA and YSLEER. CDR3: CASSQGLVVTGELFF. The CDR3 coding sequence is TGCGCCAGCAGCCAGGGACTAGTGGTCACCGGGGAGCTGTTTTTT.

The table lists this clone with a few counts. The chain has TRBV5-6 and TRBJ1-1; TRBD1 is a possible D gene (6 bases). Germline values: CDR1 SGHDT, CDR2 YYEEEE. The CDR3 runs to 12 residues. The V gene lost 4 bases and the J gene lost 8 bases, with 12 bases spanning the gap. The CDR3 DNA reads TGTGCCAGCAGCCGAAGTACAGGGGAAGCTTTCTTT. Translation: CASSRSTGEAFF.

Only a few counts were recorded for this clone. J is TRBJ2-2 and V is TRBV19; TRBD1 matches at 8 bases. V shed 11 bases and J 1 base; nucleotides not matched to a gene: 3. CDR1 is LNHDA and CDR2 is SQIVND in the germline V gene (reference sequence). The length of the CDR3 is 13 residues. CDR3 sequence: CAGDRMNTGELFF. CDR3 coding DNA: TGTGCCGGGGACAGGATGAACACCGGGGAGCTGTTTTTT.

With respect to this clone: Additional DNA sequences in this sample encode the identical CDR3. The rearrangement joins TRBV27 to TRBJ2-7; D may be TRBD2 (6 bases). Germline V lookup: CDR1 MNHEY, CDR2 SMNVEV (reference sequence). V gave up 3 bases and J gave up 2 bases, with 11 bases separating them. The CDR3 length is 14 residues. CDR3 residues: CASSFDGGTYEQYF. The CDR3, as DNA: TGTGCCAGCAGTTTTGACGGGGGAACCTACGAGCAGTACTTC.

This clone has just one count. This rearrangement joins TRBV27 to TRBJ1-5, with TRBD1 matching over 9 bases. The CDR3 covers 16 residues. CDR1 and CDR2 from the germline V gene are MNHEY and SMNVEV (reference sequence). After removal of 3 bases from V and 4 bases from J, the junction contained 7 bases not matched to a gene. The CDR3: CASSLLGTGPNQPQHF. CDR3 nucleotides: TGTGCCAGCAGTTTGTTAGGGACAGGGCCAAATCAGCCCCAGCATTTT.

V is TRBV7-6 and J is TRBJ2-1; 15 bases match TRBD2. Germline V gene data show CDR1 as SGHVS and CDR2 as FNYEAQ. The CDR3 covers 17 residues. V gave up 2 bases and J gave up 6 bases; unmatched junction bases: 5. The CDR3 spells CASSLTGLAGGLNEQFF. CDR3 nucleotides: TGTGCCAGCAGCTTAACAGGACTAGCGGGGGGGCTCAATGAGCAGTTCTTC. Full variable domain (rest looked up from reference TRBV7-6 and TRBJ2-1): GAGVSQSPRYKVTKRGQDVALRCDPISGHVSLYWYRQALGQGPEFLTYFNYEAQQDKSGLPNDRFSAERPEGSISTLTIQRTEQRDSAMYRCASSLTGLAGGLNEQFFGPGTRLTVL.

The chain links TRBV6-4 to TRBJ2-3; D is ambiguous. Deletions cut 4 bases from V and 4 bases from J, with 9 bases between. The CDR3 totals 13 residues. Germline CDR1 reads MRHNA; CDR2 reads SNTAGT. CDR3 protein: CASSAVYADTQYF. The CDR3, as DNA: TGTGCCAGCAGTGCGGTCTATGCAGATACGCAGTATTTT.

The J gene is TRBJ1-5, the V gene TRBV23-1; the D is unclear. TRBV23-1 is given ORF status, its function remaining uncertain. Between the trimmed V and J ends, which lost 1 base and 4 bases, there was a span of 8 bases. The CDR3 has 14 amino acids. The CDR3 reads CASSQLGGNQPQHF. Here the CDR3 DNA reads TGCGCCAGCAGTCAATTAGGCGGAAATCAGCCCCAGCATTTT.

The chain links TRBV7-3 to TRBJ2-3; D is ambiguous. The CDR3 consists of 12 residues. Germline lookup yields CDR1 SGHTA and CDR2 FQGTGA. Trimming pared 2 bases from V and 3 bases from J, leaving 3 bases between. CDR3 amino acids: CASSLSTDTQYF. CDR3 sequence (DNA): TGTGCCAGCAGCTTATCGACAGATACGCAGTATTTT.

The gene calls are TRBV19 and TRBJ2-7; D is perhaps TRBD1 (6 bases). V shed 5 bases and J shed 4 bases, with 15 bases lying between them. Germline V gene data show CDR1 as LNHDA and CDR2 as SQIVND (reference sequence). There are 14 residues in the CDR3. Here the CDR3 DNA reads TGTGCCAGTAGTCTTGGGGGCCCTGGGTACGAGCAGTACTTC. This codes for CASSLGGPGYEQYF.

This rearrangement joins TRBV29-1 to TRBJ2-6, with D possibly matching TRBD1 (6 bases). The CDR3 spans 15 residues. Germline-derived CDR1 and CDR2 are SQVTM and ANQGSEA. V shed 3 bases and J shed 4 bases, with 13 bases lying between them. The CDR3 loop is CSVDVTGYGANVLTF. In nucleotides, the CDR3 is TGCAGCGTTGACGTAACAGGGTACGGGGCCAACGTCCTGACTTTC.

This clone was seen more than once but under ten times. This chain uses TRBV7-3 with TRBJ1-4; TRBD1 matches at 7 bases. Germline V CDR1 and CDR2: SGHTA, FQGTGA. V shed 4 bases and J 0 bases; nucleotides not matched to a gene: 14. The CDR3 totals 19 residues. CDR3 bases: TGTGCCAGCAGCTCTCCGACAGGGAGGAAAGGGACAACTAATGAAAAACTGTTTTTT. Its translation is CASSSPTGRKGTTNEKLFF.